This T cell receptor (beta chain) came from a study of T-cell reconstitution after alpha-beta-depleted transplantation in children. Study outcomes and limitations: About two months after transplant, alpha-beta T cells reportedly came from several hundred expanded graft clones. T cells produced anew were the main source of T-cell counts and diversity one year after transplant.

Unique molecular identifiers were incorporated during preparation of the TCRbeta library. A single record per CDR3 protein comes from TCRdb applying MiXCR to the PCR reads. The table lists 500,000 to 650,000 distinct CDR3 sequences, 10% to 15% of them singletons. This clonotype was seen more than once but under ten times. As yet, its antigen is unknown. Germline assignment: CDR1 DFQATT and CDR2 SNEGSKA (reference sequence). V lost 4 bases and J lost 2, with 12 bases in between. The CDR3 totals 13 residues. The TCR sequence derives from a male patient younger than 18 who had a stem cell transplant for acute myeloid leukemia, so the T cells may come from the graft donor. This material consisted of PBMCs, mostly from graft donor cells, taken 360 days after TCRalphabeta/CD19-depleted stem cell transplant. The chain is built from TRBV20-1 and TRBJ2-7, with D perhaps matching TRBD1 (6 bases). In DNA form, the CDR3 reads TGCAGTGCTACCCGGGACACTCCCTACGAGCAGTACTTC. Protein: CSATRDTPYEQYF.